This TCR beta chain emerged from a study of T cell changes during pregnancy in multiple sclerosis (dated by TCRdb to the late 2010s). Concerning the study at large: Changes in the T cell repertoire over the course of pregnancy were examined in this study in women with multiple sclerosis.

Library prep was done by the immunoSEQ multiplex PCR assay. In TCRdb, the immuneACCESS table is reduced to in-frame sequences with V and J assigned. These tables do not hold every clone; where another copy was compared, an unresolved V gene accounts for under half, and the others remain unexplained. In this sample the table shows tens of thousands of clones, more than 85% of which occur a single time. Of the sample, 1.5% to 2% falls within the top ten clones. A remark on this clone: Its antigen specificity is not known. Base qualities were left out, and no much larger clone turns up one base away.

The receptor was derived from a female donor in good health, enrolled as a control in a pregnancy study. The sequences come from peripheral blood, collected in the first trimester of pregnancy.

The nucleotide sequence is TGTGCCACCCGGGGGGCGAACACTGAAGCTTTCTTT. Translated, it reads CATRGANTEAFF. In this chain, TRBV10-3 is recombined with TRBJ1-1; a tentative D match to TRBD1 spans 6 bases. Taken from the germline V gene, the CDR1 and CDR2 loops are ENHRY and SYGVKD. The CDR3 sequence holds 12 residues, the cysteine and phenylalanine included. The only DNA kept is the CDR3, 36 bases in frame from the first base. The germline ends are 10 bases apart after V is trimmed by 10 bases and J by 1 base.